Below, one TCR beta chain is given with its context. Antigen specificity is unknown. The data were obtained in a study of cytomegalovirus exposure and HLA in healthy donors. Whole-study results and caveats: Confirmation was obtained in vitro that a few CMV-associated chains are specific for CMV antigens. Per a prior analysis, the majority of TCR beta V segments were productive roughly 87% or roughly 30% of the time.

PCR involved 60 Vbeta and 13 Jbeta primers. Data came from immunoSEQ multiplex PCR; TCRdb stores just in-frame clones and leaves some out. This table holds a few hundred thousand clones, 80% found once. The source of this sequence is a girl between 2 and 10 years old in good health and CMV-seronegative. Sequencing was carried out using PBMCs.

CDR3 protein: CASSPARRAPPLHF. CDR3 bases: TGTGCCAGCAGCCCGGCGAGGAGGGCCCCACCCCTCCACTTT. The V call is TRBV11-2, the J call TRBJ1-6; no clear D. V gave up 5 bases and J gave up 11 bases, with 16 bases separating them. Germline loops: CDR1 SGHAT, CDR2 FQNNGV. The CDR3 has 14 residues.